This T cell receptor beta chain was documented in a study of blood T cell repertoires in COVID-19 (dated by TCRdb to the early 2020s). Regarding the complete study: The collaborator samples originated in the United States, Italy and Spain and spanned the acute and convalescent phases of COVID-19. Samples were obtained from the ongoing ImmuneRACE study (first 160 participants) and from over 1,000 subjects provided by 6 global collaborators. The prospective study material was composed of cDNA or gDNA derived from T cells, B-cell-depleted T cells, or PBMCs. Sample metadata almost always included a de-identified subject ID, COVID-19 status, age in years and sex. Where HLA class I and class II types were available, the types were taken from metadata supplied by the sample provider, not from assay-based typing. The dataset comprised deeply sampled blood TCRbeta repertoires from subjects exposed to, actively infected with, or recovered from COVID-19. The repertoires were made available in a free public database intended to serve as a resource for research on the immune response to SARS-CoV-2.

The CDR1 and CDR2 encoded by the germline V gene are SGHDT and YYEEEE. The CDR3 contains 15 residues, cysteine and phenylalanine counted. CDR3 DNA only is kept here, 45 bases in frame from base 1. Trimming removed 6 bases from V and 5 bases from J; the gene matches leave 8 bases unexplained. A few counts support this clone. Its antigen is not yet known. Base qualities are missing; no much larger clone stands one base away. On the study overall, not on this receptor specifically: Clinical and demographic metadata were provided uncurated, with the amount varying by source and participant.

TCRbeta CDR3 regions were amplified from genomic DNA by means of the immunoSEQ Assay, a bias-controlled multiplex PCR. Concerning the study's data processing: The number of nucleated cells in each sample was estimated from the amplification of reference gene primers within the assay. To quantify the absolute abundance of each unique TCRbeta CDR3 rearrangement, sequence reads were collapsed and filtered. For each sample, productive Simpson clonality was calculated as the square root of Simpson's diversity index over productive rearrangements. Held by TCRdb, this immuneACCESS table contains in-frame sequences only and omits some clones. Under half of the omission traces to an unresolved V gene where checked; the cause of the rest is unknown. D and trimming were read from the DNA, whereas the V and J calls and clone size are those reported in that table. A total of more than 130,000 clones appear in this sample, 84% of them only once. 5.5% to 7% of the sample comes from the top ten.

Whole blood was collected in K2EDTA tubes by collaborating institutions according to the institutions' own protocols. Collaborator samples were shipped for TCRbeta analysis as frozen whole blood, isolated PBMCs, or DNA extracted from either sample type. Sequencing was done on a sample of peripheral blood. The receptor was isolated from a human donor in a cohort sampled during active COVID-19. The sequence is built from TRBV5-6 and TRBJ2-7, with 13 junctional bases fitting TRBD2. CDR3 loop: CASKRGTSGAHEQYF. The DNA sequence reads TGTGCCAGCAAAAGGGGGACTAGCGGGGCCCACGAGCAGTACTTC. Beyond the CDR3, the reference TRBV5-6 and TRBJ2-7 genes provide the residues; the full variable domain reads: DAGVTQSPTHLIKTRGQQVTLRCSPKSGHDTVSWYQQALGQGPQFIFQYYEEEERQRGNFPDRFSGHQFPNYSSELNVNALLLGDSALYLCASKRGTSGAHEQYFGPGTRLTVT.